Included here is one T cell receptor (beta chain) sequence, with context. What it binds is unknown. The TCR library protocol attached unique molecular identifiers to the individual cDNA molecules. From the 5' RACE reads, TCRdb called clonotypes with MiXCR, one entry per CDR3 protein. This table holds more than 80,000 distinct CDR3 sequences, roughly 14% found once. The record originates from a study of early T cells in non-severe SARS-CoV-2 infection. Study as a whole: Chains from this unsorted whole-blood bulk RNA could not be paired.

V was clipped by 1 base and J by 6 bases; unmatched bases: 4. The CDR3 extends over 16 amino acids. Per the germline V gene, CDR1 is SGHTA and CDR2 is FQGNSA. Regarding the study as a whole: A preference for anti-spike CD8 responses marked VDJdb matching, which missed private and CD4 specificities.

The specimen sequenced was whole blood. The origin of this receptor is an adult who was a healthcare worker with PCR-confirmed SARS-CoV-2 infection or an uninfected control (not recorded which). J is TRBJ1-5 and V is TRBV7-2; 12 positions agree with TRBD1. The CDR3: CASSLDGTGGSQPQHF. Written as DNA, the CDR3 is TGTGCCAGCAGCTTAGATGGGACAGGGGGCAGTCAGCCCCAGCATTTT.